This T cell receptor beta chain is from a study of T cells in localized non-small cell lung cancer. Sequenced by immunoSEQ multiplex PCR; TCRdb stores in-frame clones only, minus some. This sample has thousands of clones, with approximately 22% found just once. This receptor was taken from a man aged 40 to 70 with stage II lung adenocarcinoma. The sample was lung tumor tissue, taken before any cancer treatment.

CDR3 sequence: CSVPIDIRTLAKNIQYF. CDR3 sequence (DNA): TGCAGCGTTCCGATAGACATCCGGACCTTAGCCAAAAACATTCAGTACTTC. The chain has TRBV29-1 and TRBJ2-4; no definite D call. Deletions cut 5 bases from V and 0 bases from J, with 20 bases between. Per the germline V gene, CDR1 is SQVTM and CDR2 is ANQGSEA. The CDR3 spans 17 residues.